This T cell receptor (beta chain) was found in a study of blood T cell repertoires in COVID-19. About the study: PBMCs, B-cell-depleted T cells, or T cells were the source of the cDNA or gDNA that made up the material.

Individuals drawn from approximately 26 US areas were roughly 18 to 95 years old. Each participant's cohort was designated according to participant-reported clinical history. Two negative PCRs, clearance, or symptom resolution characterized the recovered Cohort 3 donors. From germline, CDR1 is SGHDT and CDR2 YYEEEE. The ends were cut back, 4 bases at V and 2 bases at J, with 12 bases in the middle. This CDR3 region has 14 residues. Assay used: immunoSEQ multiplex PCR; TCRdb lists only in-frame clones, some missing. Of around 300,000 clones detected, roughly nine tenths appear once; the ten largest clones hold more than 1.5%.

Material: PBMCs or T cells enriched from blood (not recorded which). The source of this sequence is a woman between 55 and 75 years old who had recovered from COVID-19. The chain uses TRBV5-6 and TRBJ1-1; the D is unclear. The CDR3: CASSEAIYNTEAFF. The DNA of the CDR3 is TGTGCCAGCAGCGAAGCAATATACAACACTGAAGCTTTCTTT.